These T cell receptor beta chains were read from a single sample in a study of blood T cell repertoires in COVID-19. Repertoires were generated with immunoSEQ multiplex PCR, while TCRdb's copy carries only in-frame clones and drops some. Of some 150,000 clones listed, about 89% were seen once; the top ten hold roughly 3.5%. Sample: peripheral blood. The receptors here all came from a man aged 65-85 years with acute or convalescent COVID-19. CDR3s include the opening cysteine and the closing phenylalanine or tryptophan. A D gene is named only where the DNA matches it firmly. A clone size is listed for some rows: how often the clone was seen (once, few, many), or a class if it is expanded.

cdr3_length,j_call,d_call,clone_size,v_call,cdr3_aa,cdr3_nt
14,TRBJ2-3,TRBD2,.,TRBV3-1/TRBV3-2,CASSRRGDTDTQYF,TGTGCCAGCAGCCGGCGGGGGGACACAGATACGCAGTATTTT
18,TRBJ1-4,TRBD1,once,TRBV18,CASSPFATGYATNEKLFF,TGTGCCAGCTCACCGTTTGCGACAGGGTACGCAACTAATGAAAAACTGTTTTTT
15,TRBJ1-1,TRBD1,.,TRBV10-3,CAIRVGQGMNTEAFF,TGTGCCATCAGAGTGGGACAGGGGATGAACACTGAAGCTTTCTTT
15,TRBJ2-1,TRBD2,.,TRBV5-6,CASSLELAGYNEQFF,TGTGCCAGCAGCTTAGAACTAGCGGGTTACAATGAGCAGTTCTTC
14,TRBJ1-5,TRBD1,once,TRBV6-6,CASDRQGSNQPQHF,TGTGCCAGCGACAGACAGGGGAGCAATCAGCCCCAGCATTTT
15,TRBJ2-2,.,.,TRBV14,CASSARLDYTGELFF,TGTGCCAGCAGCGCACGACTAGACTATACCGGGGAGCTGTTTTTT
12,TRBJ1-5,.,.,TRBV28,CASSLKAGLPHF,TGTGCCAGCAGTTTAAAAGCAGGTCTTCCGCATTTT
17,TRBJ1-5,.,few,TRBV5-1,CASTRDDGRRLYQPQHF,TGCGCCAGCACCCGAGATGATGGACGGAGGTTATACCAGCCCCAGCATTTT
15,TRBJ2-4,.,.,TRBV9,CASTRGAGEENIQYF,TGTGCCAGCACGAGGGGGGCGGGAGAGGAGAACATTCAGTACTTC
15,TRBJ2-1,.,.,TRBV20-1,CSASSGGAPYNEQFF,TGCAGTGCTAGTTCGGGCGGGGCCCCCTACAATGAGCAGTTCTTC
15,TRBJ2-3,.,once,TRBV18,CASSPASIPTDTQYF,TGTGCCAGCTCACCGGCCAGTATTCCCACAGATACGCAGTATTTT
13,TRBJ1-6,.,.,TRBV6-2/TRBV6-3,CASSLIRDSPLHF,TGTGCCAGCAGCTTGATCCGGGATTCACCCCTCCACTTT
17,TRBJ2-1,.,.,TRBV7-9,CASSFPRAGEYYNEQFF,TGTGCCAGCAGCTTCCCTCGTGCAGGGGAGTACTACAATGAGCAGTTCTTC
16,TRBJ2-7,.,.,TRBV7-9,CASSFIAYSDDYEQYF,TGTGCCAGCAGCTTCATTGCGTACAGTGACGACTACGAGCAGTACTTC
14,TRBJ1-1,TRBD1,.,TRBV6-6,CASSYVAGTGEAFF,TGTGCCAGCAGTTACGTCGCCGGGACAGGTGAAGCTTTCTTT
15,TRBJ1-2,TRBD1,.,TRBV5-1,CASSLSGGGRYGYTF,TGCGCCAGCAGCTTATCAGGGGGAGGTCGTTATGGCTACACCTTC
15,TRBJ2-6,.,.,TRBV27,CATTGSWGGANVLTF,TGTGCCACTACAGGGTCCTGGGGTGGGGCCAACGTCCTGACTTTC
15,TRBJ1-6,TRBD1,.,TRBV7-9,CASSLEGARNSPLHF,TGTGCCAGCAGCTTAGAGGGGGCGAGGAATTCACCCCTCCACTTT
14,TRBJ2-1,.,.,TRBV7-9,CASSLAPLRDEQFF,TGTGCCAGCAGCTTAGCGCCCCTCCGCGATGAGCAGTTCTTC
12,TRBJ2-1,.,once,TRBV5-5,CASSYSLSEQFF,TGTGCCAGCAGCTATTCGCTGAGTGAGCAGTTCTTC
18,TRBJ2-1,TRBD2,.,TRBV11-3,CASSLRPPRLAGANEQFF,TGTGCCAGCAGCTTAAGACCTCCCAGGCTAGCGGGGGCCAATGAGCAGTTCTTC
15,TRBJ2-1,TRBD2,.,TRBV28,CASSSAAGDYNEQFF,TGTGCCAGCAGTTCTGCAGCGGGGGACTACAATGAGCAGTTCTTC
13,TRBJ2-7,.,.,TRBV27,CASSPDRAYEQYF,TGTGCCAGCAGCCCCGACAGAGCCTACGAGCAGTACTTC
16,TRBJ2-1,.,.,TRBV4-2,CASSQGTGIGRGEQFF,TGTGCCAGCAGCCAAGGAACAGGAATAGGTAGGGGTGAGCAGTTCTTC
14,TRBJ2-5,.,many,TRBV27,CASAQGAPQETQYF,TGTGCCAGCGCCCAAGGGGCACCGCAAGAGACCCAGTACTTC
14,TRBJ1-6,.,few,TRBV2,CATGMDSYNSPLHF,TGTGCCACCGGGATGGACTCCTATAATTCACCCCTCCACTTT
13,TRBJ1-5,.,.,TRBV3-1/TRBV3-2,CASSPTVRQPQHF,TGTGCCAGCAGCCCGACAGTCCGTCAGCCCCAGCATTTT
17,TRBJ2-6,TRBD2,.,TRBV9,CASSVGLAGSGANVLTF,TGTGCCAGCAGCGTAGGGCTAGCGGGATCCGGGGCCAACGTCCTGACTTTC
14,TRBJ1-6,.,.,TRBV3-1/TRBV3-2,CASSQNRENSPLHF,TGTGCCAGCAGCCAGAACAGGGAGAATTCACCCCTCCACTTT
14,TRBJ2-7,TRBD1,.,TRBV2,CASSEFGTEYEQYF,TGTGCCAGCAGTGAATTTGGGACAGAATACGAGCAGTACTTC
14,TRBJ1-3,.,.,TRBV6-1,CASSEHMPGNTIYF,TGTGCCAGCAGTGAACACATGCCTGGAAACACCATATATTTT
14,TRBJ1-2,.,.,TRBV28,CASSLSGGYYGYTF,TGTGCCAGCAGTTTATCGGGGGGTTACTATGGCTACACCTTC